A selection of T cell receptor beta chains follows, all from one sample in a study of naive and memory T cell subsets. TCRdb redid the calling of the UMI-ligation and nested PCR reads with MiXCR, one entry per CDR3 protein. The sample includes 140,000 to 150,000 distinct CDR3 sequences, approximately 24% of them seen just once. Material for sequencing was naive CD4+ T cells from blood. The receptors come from a human donor in good health. Both conserved end residues are part of each CDR3.

j_call | v_call | cdr3_aa
TRBJ1-2 | TRBV18 | CASSPLGTGRSYGYTF
TRBJ2-6 | TRBV24-1 | CATSDSRNTISGANVLTF
TRBJ2-1 | TRBV7-2 | CASNKPQGGTGSSYNEQFF
TRBJ1-1 | TRBV18 | CASSPPSGNTEAFF
TRBJ2-7 | TRBV28 | CASSLPPYEQYF
TRBJ2-1 | TRBV29-1 | CSVLRPGSYNEQFF
TRBJ2-1 | TRBV7-2 | CASSFGTQTYNEQFF
TRBJ2-7 | TRBV6-5 | CASSYSLASYEQYF
TRBJ1-6 | TRBV27 | CASSLSRKNSLHF
TRBJ2-2 | TRBV7-9 | CASSKGTVKTGELFF
TRBJ2-2 | TRBV2 | CASSGGPTNTGELFF
TRBJ2-5 | TRBV11-2 | CASSPIDRTETQYF
TRBJ1-2 | TRBV12-3/TRBV12-4 | CASSPGGVYGYTF
TRBJ2-7 | TRBV4-1 | CASSQDWSPVRELTYEQYF
TRBJ2-5 | TRBV29-1 | CSVVGRGETQYF
TRBJ1-6 | TRBV6-5 | CASRAGQYNSPLHF
TRBJ2-7 | TRBV20-1 | CSARLAGGRLAEQYF
TRBJ1-1 | TRBV4-3 | CASSQLGMNTEAFF
TRBJ2-2 | TRBV6-1 | CATSGTGELFF
TRBJ2-7 | TRBV29-1 | CSTRGGGRNPYEQYF
TRBJ1-2 | TRBV28 | CASSLLRGNYGYTF
TRBJ2-1 | TRBV20-1 | CSASQTQPGLAGGPSKNEQFF
TRBJ2-3 | TRBV7-9 | CASSLGPAGSTDTQYF
TRBJ1-5 | TRBV5-8 | CASSFITGVNQPQHF
TRBJ2-1 | TRBV28 | CASRLDRVENEQFF
TRBJ2-3 | TRBV10-1 | CASMGQGSTDTQYF
TRBJ2-3 | TRBV28 | CASSLNRGRSTDTQYF
TRBJ2-7 | TRBV6-5 | CASSPLGAPAYEQYF
TRBJ2-1 | TRBV29-1 | CSVAWTSKYNEQFF
TRBJ2-2 | TRBV20-1 | CSARKTGGSTGELFF
TRBJ2-5 | TRBV29-1 | CSVGQGGETQYF
TRBJ1-1 | TRBV3-1 | CASSYSGTPWAFF
TRBJ2-5 | TRBV11-2 | CASEGQTQYF
TRBJ2-2 | TRBV19 | CASSTAGLAGAGELFF
TRBJ1-1 | TRBV5-1 | CASSLANTEAFF
TRBJ2-3 | TRBV29-1 | CSVAGRTTDTQYF
TRBJ2-1 | TRBV7-2 | CASRLAGSGTYNEQFF
TRBJ2-1 | TRBV7-9 | CASSLARMSNEQFF
TRBJ2-7 | TRBV4-1 | CASSKGQGPLYEQYF
TRBJ2-7 | TRBV7-9 | CASSFGTGGSYEQYF
TRBJ2-3 | TRBV5-1 | CASSLIQGTSTDTQYF
TRBJ2-7 | TRBV14 | CASSQALARGEQYF
TRBJ1-5 | TRBV20-1 | CSARTPGLGYSNQPQHF
TRBJ2-7 | TRBV25-1 | CASADRGYEQYF
TRBJ2-3 | TRBV20-1 | CSATPSGRGTDTQYF
TRBJ2-7 | TRBV27 | CASSGSGRRFHEQYF
TRBJ2-3 | TRBV4-1 | CASSQDLGLAGGVITDTQYF
TRBJ2-2 | TRBV5-1 | CASSLEPQGIGELFF
TRBJ1-5 | TRBV7-2 | CASSLGPGALRFFQPQHF
TRBJ2-7 | TRBV6-5 | CASSYSGGPYEQYF
TRBJ1-1 | TRBV6-5 | CASGHRGTEAFF
TRBJ2-3 | TRBV7-3 | CASSLTGLAGVADTQYF
TRBJ2-1 | TRBV29-1 | CSARDRGHNEQFF
TRBJ2-5 | TRBV29-1 | CSVRTGGQETQYF
TRBJ2-7 | TRBV5-1 | CASNRIPGEGNYEQYF
TRBJ2-3 | TRBV5-6 | CASSLVGDTQYF
TRBJ2-7 | TRBV4-3 | CASSLSGGAASYEQYF
TRBJ2-7 | TRBV20-1 | CSAAGYLREQYF